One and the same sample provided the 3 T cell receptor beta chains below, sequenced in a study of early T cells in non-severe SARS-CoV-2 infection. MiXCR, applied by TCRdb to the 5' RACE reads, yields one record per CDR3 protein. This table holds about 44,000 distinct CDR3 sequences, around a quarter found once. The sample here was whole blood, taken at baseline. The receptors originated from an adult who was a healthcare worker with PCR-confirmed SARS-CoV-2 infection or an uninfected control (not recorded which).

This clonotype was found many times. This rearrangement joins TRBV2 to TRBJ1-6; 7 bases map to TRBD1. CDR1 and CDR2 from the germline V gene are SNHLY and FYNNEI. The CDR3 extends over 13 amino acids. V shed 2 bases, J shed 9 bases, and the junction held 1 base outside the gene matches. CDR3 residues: CASSETGVSPLHF. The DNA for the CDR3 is TGTGCCAGCAGTGAAACAGGGGTTTCACCCCTCCACTTT.

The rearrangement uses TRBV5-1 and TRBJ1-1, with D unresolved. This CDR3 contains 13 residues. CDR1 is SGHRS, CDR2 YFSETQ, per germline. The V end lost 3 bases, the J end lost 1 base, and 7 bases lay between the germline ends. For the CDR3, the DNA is TGCGCCAGCAGCTGGGCAGAGAACACTGAAGCTTTCTTT. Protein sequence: CASSWAENTEAFF.

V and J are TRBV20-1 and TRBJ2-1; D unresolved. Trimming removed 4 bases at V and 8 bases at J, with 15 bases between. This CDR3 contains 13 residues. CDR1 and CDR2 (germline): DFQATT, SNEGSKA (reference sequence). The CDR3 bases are TGCAGTGCTAAGTGCCCAGCAGAGGATGAGCAGTTCTTC. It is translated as CSAKCPAEDEQFF.